This TCR beta chain was documented in a study (dated by TCRdb to 2015 to 2017). Study-wide context: The study examined whether tumor-infiltrating Tregs in breast cancer are drawn from blood Tregs or arise in situ by conversion from other CD4+ T cell subsets. Study-wide findings and limitations: Tumor memory CD4+ T cell TCR gene usage clustered with blood and lymph node memory CD4+ cells and lymph node naive CD4+ cells. The greatest overlap of tumor-infiltrating Treg TCR alpha and beta sequences was observed with tumor naive CD4+ T cells, followed by blood naive CD4+ T cells. Rather than covering whole repertoires, validation in the larger cohort was restricted to a single TCR beta V-J rearrangement.

The Miltenyi Naive CD4+ T Cell Isolation kit was used to purify naive CD4+ T cells, and Tregs were depleted with CD25 microbeads. Tregs, naive and memory CD4+ T cells from tumor, blood and ipsilateral draining lymph nodes of about five breast cancer patients underwent full-length TCR alpha and beta sequencing. Ficoll density gradient centrifugation was used to isolate mononuclear cells from either lymph nodes or around 51 ml of peripheral blood. Sorted cell populations were confirmed by FACS to exceed 90% purity. Regarding this clonotype: Its antigen is not yet known. No clone much larger than this one lies a single base away; base qualities are absent.

The V and J ends are trimmed by 0 bases and 7 bases, leaving 6 bases between them. For CDR1 and CDR2, the germline V gene (reference sequence) lists MNHNY and SVGAGI. Counted from cysteine to phenylalanine, this CDR3 has 12 amino acids. The only DNA kept is the CDR3, 36 bases in frame from the first base. Full-length TCR variable regions were amplified by 5' RACE PCR with constant-region reverse primers, followed by semi-nested PCR with Nested Universal Primer A. The ReliaPrep RNA Cell Miniprep System was used to extract total RNA, which was then reverse transcribed into 5'RACE-ready cDNA with the SMARTer RACE 5'/3' Kit. Multiplex adaptors were used to barcode full-length TCR alpha and beta libraries, and the barcoded libraries were sequenced on an Illumina MiSeq. In the authors' own workflow: Sequencing data were pooled across the five patients for each of nine subset-tissue groups and compared by unsupervised clustering of TCR gene usage. The Morisita-Horn index, with shared sequences weighted by their contribution to each repertoire, was used to calculate repertoire similarity. TCRdb reprocessed the public reads (quality trimming at Q25 with fastp, clone calling with MiXCR) and kept in-frame beta chains. Every CDR3 protein is listed once, alongside the most common genes and DNA of its rows. The V and J calls were determined by TCRdb, not by the authors. Across this sample there are a few thousand distinct CDR3 sequences, with 55% to 75% seen only once. Around 10% of the sample lies in the top ten.

Sample: naive CD4+ T cells sorted from blood. Reading the label with the study, this specimen's cell subset or site is: naive CD4+ T cells, CD4+CD45RA+CD25-. This clonotype originated in a female donor with breast cancer. The chain joins TRBV6-6 to TRBJ2-5, with no confident D gene call. The DNA sequence is given as TGTGCCAGCAGTTACTCGTGGGGGACCCAGTACTTC. The encoded protein is CASSYSWGTQYF.